This TCR beta chain was observed in a study of T cell responses to AZD1222 COVID-19 vaccine. Only in-frame clones appear in the TCRdb table, and some are missing; sequencing was by immunoSEQ multiplex PCR. The sample includes fewer than 120,000 clones, about four fifths seen only once; the top ten take 4% to 5%. On this clone: This same CDR3 is encoded by further DNA sequences in the sample.

This clonotype was obtained from an adult in good health. The input for sequencing was peripheral blood, taken on day 0 of AZD1222 vaccination.

CDR3 amino acids: CASRLAGNEQFF. CDR3 nucleotides: TGTGCCAGCCGACTCGCGGGAAATGAGCAGTTCTTC. The V gene is TRBV2, the J gene TRBJ2-1, with D possibly being TRBD2 (6 bases). The CDR3 totals 12 residues. Germline loops: CDR1 SNHLY, CDR2 FYNNEI. V was pared by 8 bases and J by 7 bases, with 12 bases between.